This section outlines one TCR beta chain sequence together with its context. The target antigen is unknown. The data are from a study of cytomegalovirus exposure and HLA in healthy donors. Study observations and caveats: Common viral pathogens seemed to be connected with several of the most significant clusters, according to a later analysis.

Primers included in the PCR were 60 Vbeta and 13 Jbeta primers. Libraries were prepared by immunoSEQ multiplex PCR; TCRdb keeps only in-frame clonotypes and omits some of them. The table includes just over 85,000 clones, approximately 83% detected once. CDR3 length equals 16 residues. Germline V lookup: CDR1 MGHRA, CDR2 YSYEKL. J gave up 7 bases and V 3 bases, and 10 bases lay outside the gene matches. The sequencing input was PBMCs. This TCR was recovered from a man between 35 and 55 years old in good health and CMV-seronegative. The chain recombines TRBV4-1 with TRBJ2-1; 9 bases fit TRBD1. In DNA, the CDR3 is TGCGCCAGCAGCCAGACACCCCCAGGGACAGGGAATGAGCAGTTCTTC. It specifies CASSQTPPGTGNEQFF.